One sample yielded the 2 T cell receptor beta chains listed below, sequenced in a study of PD-1 blockade in classical Hodgkin lymphoma (TCRdb year 2020). Library creation used the immunoSEQ multiplex PCR assay. The source is immuneACCESS, and TCRdb retained only in-frame sequences with V and J called. Part of the clones is not carried over; for the studies checked, unresolved V genes explain less than half of this, and the remainder is unexplained. A total of 25,000 to 35,000 clones appear in this sample, over 65% of them only once. The top ten hold about a fifth of the sample. Explained via the paper, the time point label denotes: cycle 2 day 1 (C2D1) of nivolumab. All trial patients had relapsed after autologous stem cell transplantation, with cohorts A, B and C differing in prior brentuximab vedotin exposure. The sample consisted of peripheral blood mononuclear cells (PBMCs), taken before the second cycle of nivolumab. Every receptor here comes from a human donor with classical Hodgkin lymphoma.

Only a few counts were recorded for this clone. This CDR3 reads CAAAEARINQPQHF. Here the CDR3 DNA reads TGTGCCGCAGCAGAGGCACGGATCAATCAGCCCCAGCATTTT. The chain has TRBV6-1 and TRBJ1-5; D unclear. Germline CDR1 MNHNS, CDR2 SASEGT. The CDR3 covers 14 residues. The V end lost 11 bases, the J end lost 3 bases, and 17 bases lay between the germline ends.

This clone was detected only a few times. The chain recombines TRBV5-5 with TRBJ2-2; D possibly corresponds to TRBD1 (5 bases). The CDR3 is made up of 12 amino acids. Germline values: CDR1 SGHKS, CDR2 YYEKEE (reference sequence). The V gene lost 3 bases and the J gene lost 9 bases, with 9 bases spanning the gap. The CDR3 bases are TGTGCCAGCAGCTACGCAGGGAGGGAGCTGTTTTTT. This translates into CASSYAGRELFF.